This entry concerns a single T cell receptor beta chain. Its antigen is not identified. The V end was cut by 6 bases, the J end by 4 bases, with 15 bases between. From germline, CDR1 is SGHTA and CDR2 FQGNSA. The length of the CDR3 is 15 residues. Generated by immunoSEQ multiplex PCR, the TCRdb table keeps only in-frame clones and is missing some. The table has over 130,000 clones, more than 80% seen once. The data were taken from a study of Ad26.COV2.S vaccination and SARS-CoV-2 variants. Whole-study results and caveats: Participants given vaccine showed non-spike TCR breadth similar to that of placebo recipients.

The chain carries TRBV7-2 and TRBJ2-2; maybe TRBD1 (6 bases). The sample consisted of peripheral blood, taken after recovery from COVID-19. The receptor's source is a human donor who had recovered from COVID-19. The chain's CDR3 is CASRNSGAGTGELFF. The DNA of the CDR3 is TGTGCCAGCAGGAACTCAGGGGCGGGCACCGGGGAGCTGTTTTTT.